This TCR beta chain was captured by sequencing in a study of T-cell reconstitution after alpha-beta-depleted transplantation in children. Germline CDR1 reads SQVTM; CDR2 reads ANQGSEA. The CDR3 runs to 12 residues. Trimming shortened V by 8 bases and J by 1 base, and 11 bases separated the two germline ends. As it was prepared, the TCRbeta library received unique molecular identifiers. TCRdb re-called the PCR reads through MiXCR, storing one row per CDR3 protein. This table has roughly 590,000 distinct CDR3 sequences, around a sixth appearing once. This clonotype has a count of ten or more. The V call is TRBV29-1, the J call TRBJ1-1; D not resolved. The receptor was isolated from a human donor who donated a stem cell graft to a child with acute myeloid leukemia. This sample comprised PBMCs from the stem cell graft donor, obtained from the stem cell graft. The CDR3 region has the DNA TGCAGCTATGAACGGCAGAACACTGAAGCTTTCTTT. Translation gives CSYERQNTEAFF.